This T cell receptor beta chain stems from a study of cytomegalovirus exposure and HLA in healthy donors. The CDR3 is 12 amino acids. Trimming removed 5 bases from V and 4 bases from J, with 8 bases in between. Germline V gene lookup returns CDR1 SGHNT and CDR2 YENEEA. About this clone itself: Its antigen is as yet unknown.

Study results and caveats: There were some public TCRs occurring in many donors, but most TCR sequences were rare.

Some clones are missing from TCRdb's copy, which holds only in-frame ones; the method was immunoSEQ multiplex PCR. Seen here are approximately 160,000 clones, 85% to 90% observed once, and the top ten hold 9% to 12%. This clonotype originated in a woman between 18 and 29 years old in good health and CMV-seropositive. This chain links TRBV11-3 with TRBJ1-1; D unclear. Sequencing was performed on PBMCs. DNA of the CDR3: TGTGCCAGCAGCGTCAGTGGCACTGAAGCTTTCTTT. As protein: CASSVSGTEAFF.